The next 9 T cell receptor beta chains were all read from a single sample in a study of Ad26.COV2.S vaccination and SARS-CoV-2 variants. Repertoires were generated with immunoSEQ multiplex PCR, while TCRdb's copy carries only in-frame clones and drops some. Seen here are about 350,000 clones, approximately 90% observed once, and the top ten hold 3% to 5%. The material was peripheral blood, obtained after recovery from COVID-19. Receptors originate from a human donor who had recovered from COVID-19.

The chain employs TRBV4-3 and TRBJ1-2; no clear D. The CDR3 has 15 residues. Per germline, CDR1 LGHNA and CDR2 YSLEER. Trimming left V 0 bases short and J 3 bases short, with 11 bases between. This CDR3 is CASSQDRRQDYGYTF. Here the CDR3 DNA reads TGCGCCAGCAGCCAAGATCGTCGACAAGACTATGGCTACACCTTC.

The V call is TRBV12-5, the J call TRBJ2-1; D is possibly TRBD1 (6 bases). There are 15 residues in the CDR3. Germline V CDR1 and CDR2: LGHNT, FRNRAP. Trimming removed 5 bases from V and 7 bases from J, with 18 bases in between. The CDR3 coding sequence is TGTGCTAGTGGTCCAGGGGTTTTATCGAGGAATGAGCAGTTCTTC. It codes for CASGPGVLSRNEQFF.

The chain recombines TRBV10-3 with TRBJ1-2; D unresolved. V was clipped by 2 bases and J by 1 base, with 5 bases between them. CDR3 length equals 13 residues. Germline CDR1 reads ENHRY; CDR2 reads SYGVKD. CDR3 sequence (DNA): TGTGCCATCAGTGAGAGGGATAACTATGGCTACACCTTC. This encodes CAISERDNYGYTF.

This clone showed up just once. The J gene is TRBJ2-2, the V gene TRBV24-1; 10 positions match TRBD1. Trimming removed 4 bases from V and 5 bases from J; junction bases left unmatched: 3. The CDR3 extends over 15 amino acids. Germline V gene data show CDR1 as KGHDR and CDR2 as SFDVKD. This chain's CDR3 is CATSEGTGETGELFF. The CDR3 DNA reads TGTGCCACCAGTGAAGGGACAGGGGAGACCGGGGAGCTGTTTTTT.

The V and J genes are TRBV2 and TRBJ2-3, with 8 bases fitting TRBD1. J lost 0 bases, V lost 8 bases, and 7 bases had no gene match. CDR3 size: 15 residues. Germline CDR1 SNHLY, CDR2 FYNNEI. CDR3 in amino acids: CASQAGQGSTDTQYF. The CDR3 DNA is TGTGCCAGCCAGGCCGGACAGGGAAGCACAGATACGCAGTATTTT.

The chain has TRBV7-9 and TRBJ1-1, with D possibly matching TRBD1 (6 bases). Germline CDR1 SEHNR, CDR2 FQNEAQ (reference sequence). The CDR3 spans 18 residues. V was cut by 7 bases and J by 0 bases, with 24 bases left in between. The CDR3 spells CASTLKPGGQPMNTEAFF. CDR3 bases: TGTGCCAGCACCCTAAAGCCCGGGGGACAACCCATGAACACTGAAGCTTTCTTT.

The V gene is TRBV27, the J gene TRBJ1-6, with a weak D call TRBD1 (6 bases). The CDR3 length is 13 residues. Germline CDR1 MNHEY, CDR2 SMNVEV (reference sequence). Trimming removed 8 bases at V and 7 bases at J, with 12 bases between. Written as DNA, the CDR3 is TGTGCCAGCCAAGGACAGACGAATTCACCCCTCCACTTT. This sequence encodes CASQGQTNSPLHF.

V usage is TRBV27 and J usage is TRBJ1-2, with TRBD1 matching over 9 bases. The V and J ends lost 2 bases and 5 bases, in that order; junction bases with no gene match: 12. Germline V gene lookup returns CDR1 MNHEY and CDR2 SMNVEV (reference sequence). The CDR3 covers 17 residues. The CDR3: CASSLSPQQGAFYGYTF. The CDR3 region has the DNA TGTGCCAGCAGTTTAAGCCCCCAACAGGGGGCTTTTTATGGCTACACCTTC.

The chain uses TRBV19 and TRBJ2-5; tentatively, D is TRBD1 (5 bases). Trimming removed 3 bases at V and 10 bases at J, with 9 bases between. This CDR3 region has 11 residues. Per germline, CDR1 LNHDA and CDR2 SQIVND (reference sequence). In DNA, the CDR3 is TGTGCCAGTAGTATTCAACAGGTCCAGTACTTC. Its translation is CASSIQQVQYF.